The 13 T cell receptor beta chains below all came from one sample that was sequenced in a study of CD8 T cells in ankylosing spondylitis. Study observations and caveats: Typical of ankylosing spondylitis blood, it appeared, was a TCR beta motif of under 10 highly homologous variants.

These receptors have no known antigen. TCRdb reprocessed the 5' RACE reads with MiXCR, giving one entry per CDR3 protein. The sample contains hundreds of thousands of distinct CDR3 sequences, 17% of which appear only once. What was sequenced was blood, either unsorted or a sorted T cell fraction (not recorded which). The receptors come from a male donor with ankylosing spondylitis.

This clonotype was detected only a few times. The chain carries TRBV5-1 and TRBJ2-2; D unresolved. Trimming pared 7 bases from V and 2 bases from J, leaving 18 bases between. Germline V gene data show CDR1 as SGHRS and CDR2 as YFSETQ. This CDR3 comprises 16 residues. CDR3 sequence reads: CASEPGYSPNTGELFF. The CDR3 nucleotides read TGCGCCAGCGAACCCGGTTACAGCCCAAACACCGGGGAGCTGTTTTTT.

This clonotype has a count of ten or more. The CDR3 DNA is TGTGCCAGCAGTCCAAGGACTAGCGGGAACACAGATACGCAGTATTTT. Protein sequence: CASSPRTSGNTDTQYF. The J gene is TRBJ2-3, the V gene TRBV12-3 or TRBV12-4; TRBD2 matches 12 bases. V lost 5 bases and J lost 2; bases outside the gene matches: 5. CDR3 size: 16 residues.

This clonotype turned up a few times. This chain connects TRBV5-1 to TRBJ2-2; a possible D gene is TRBD2 (6 bases). Between the trimmed V and J ends, which lost 0 bases and 4 bases, there was a span of 13 bases. The germline V gene has CDR1 SGHRS and CDR2 YFSETQ. The CDR3 contains 16 residues. CDR3 DNA: TGCGCCAGCAGCTTGGAGAAAAATAGCGGCACCGGGGAGCTGTTTTTT. Translating gives CASSLEKNSGTGELFF.

As regards this clonotype: A much larger clone differs by one base, so this may be a read error. Without the conserved terminal phenylalanine or tryptophan, this CDR3 likely stems from a read error. The V and J genes are TRBV7-2 and TRBJ2-2; D ambiguous. This CDR3 is 15 amino acids long. V was trimmed by 1 base and J by 0 bases, leaving 6 bases between them. Per germline, CDR1 SGHTA and CDR2 FQGNSA. The DNA for the CDR3 is TGTGCCAGCAGCTTAGTGGGGACGAACACCGGGGAGCTGTTTTCT. Protein sequence: CASSLVGTNTGELFS.

This clonotype was counted many times. The chain combines TRBV12-3 or TRBV12-4 with TRBJ2-5; perhaps TRBD2 as D (6 bases). V was shortened by 4 bases and J by 5 bases, with 23 bases between the two germline ends. This CDR3 contains 17 residues. In nucleotides, the CDR3 is TGTGCCAGCAGTTCGCCCGCCGCGGAGGGTGATCGGGAGACCCAGTACTTC. This translates into CASSSPAAEGDRETQYF.

V is TRBV2 and J is TRBJ1-5; D gene ambiguous. The V end was cut by 3 bases, the J end by 4 bases, with 10 bases between. The CDR3 loop spans 14 amino acids. CDR1 SNHLY and CDR2 FYNNEI come from the germline V gene. The chain's CDR3 is CASSDWAGNQPQHF. The CDR3 DNA sequence: TGTGCCAGCAGTGATTGGGCAGGAAATCAGCCCCAGCATTTT.

The chain combines TRBV5-1 with TRBJ2-3; D remains unclear. Between the trimmed V and J ends, which lost 0 bases and 2 bases, there was a span of 13 bases. The CDR3 runs to 16 residues. CDR1 and CDR2 (germline): SGHRS, YFSETQ. In DNA form, the CDR3 reads TGCGCCAGCAGCTTGGGACTTCTAACCAACACAGATACGCAGTATTTT. Its translation: CASSLGLLTNTDTQYF.

There are a few counts of this clonotype. The V and J genes are TRBV3-1 and TRBJ2-7; D gene unclear. The V gene's germline CDR1 is LGHDT and CDR2 YNNKEL (reference sequence). The CDR3 contains 14 residues. V was pared by 2 bases and J by 2 bases, with 10 bases between. The CDR3 is CASSQSISTYEQYF. For the CDR3, the DNA is TGTGCCAGCAGCCAATCAATCTCCACCTACGAGCAGTACTTC.

The genes are TRBV7-9 and TRBJ1-1, with D unclear. V was clipped by 1 base and J by 1 base, with 7 bases between them. The germline gives CDR1 SEHNR, CDR2 FQNEAQ (reference sequence). The CDR3 covers 14 residues. The CDR3 DNA is TGTGCCAGCAGCTTAGACACCGCGAACACTGAAGCTTTCTTT. Translated: CASSLDTANTEAFF.

V gene TRBV20-1 combines with J gene TRBJ2-7; D may match TRBD1 or TRBD2 (6 bases each). V shed 0 bases and J shed 3 bases, with 15 bases lying between them. The CDR3 totals 15 residues. Per the germline V gene, CDR1 is DFQATT and CDR2 is SNEGSKA (reference sequence). The CDR3 DNA reads as TGCAGTGCTAGAGAGCGGCCCGGGGGCTACTACGAGCAGTACTTC. This translates into CSARERPGGYYEQYF.

This clonotype showed up just a few times. This chain links TRBV5-6 with TRBJ2-7; perhaps TRBD2 as D (5 bases). The V gene's germline CDR1 is SGHDT and CDR2 YYEEEE. The CDR3 is made up of 13 amino acids. V lost 0 bases and J 7 bases, leaving 11 bases between the germline ends. CDR3 DNA sequence: TGTGCCAGCAGCTTGGGCCGGACTCCGGAGCAGTACTTC. Its translation is CASSLGRTPEQYF.

This clonotype was found a few times. The V and J genes are TRBV6-2 or TRBV6-3 and TRBJ1-2; no firm D call. This CDR3 is built from 13 residues. Per germline, CDR1 MNHEY and CDR2 SVGEGT. The ends were cut back, 3 bases at V and 2 bases at J, with 7 bases in the middle. The CDR3 bases are TGTGCCAGCAGTTATGACGGGAACTATGGCTACACCTTC. Its protein is CASSYDGNYGYTF.

This chain uses TRBV11-2 with TRBJ2-3, with TRBD2 matching 10 bases. This CDR3 region has 19 residues. Trimming cost V 3 bases and J 4 bases; bases outside gene matches: 16. Germline V gives CDR1 SGHAT, CDR2 FQNNGV. For the CDR3, the DNA is TGTGCCAGCAGCTTGACCCTCGGGTCCCTAGCGGGGGATGCAGATACGCAGTATTTT. Translating it yields CASSLTLGSLAGDADTQYF.